This entry lists 30 T cell receptor beta chains sequenced from one sample in a study of cytomegalovirus exposure and HLA in healthy donors. With 60 Vbeta and 13 Jbeta primers, the PCR was carried out. Profiled with immunoSEQ multiplex PCR; TCRdb holds only in-frame clones, not every one. Recorded for this sample: some 120,000 clones. The specimen was PBMCs. These receptors all come from a man between 18 and 35 years old in good health and CMV-seronegative.

The gene calls are TRBV11-2 and TRBJ2-7; TRBD2 matches at 12 bases. V gave up 2 bases and J gave up 5 bases; unmatched junction bases: 1. The CDR3 totals 14 residues. Germline V lookup: CDR1 SGHAT, CDR2 FQNNGV. The CDR3 region has the DNA TGTGCCAGCAGCTTAAGACTAGCGGGAGACGAGCAGTACTTC. Amino acid sequence: CASSLRLAGDEQYF.

The chain joins TRBV6-5 to TRBJ1-2; D is ambiguous. This CDR3 has 13 residues. V lost 6 bases and J lost 8, with 16 bases in between. Per germline, CDR1 MNHEY and CDR2 SVGAGI. The CDR3 is CASSHAVIRGYTF. For the CDR3, the DNA is TGTGCCAGCAGCCACGCGGTGATCCGAGGCTACACCTTC.

The rearrangement joins TRBV7-9 to TRBJ1-1; a weak D match, TRBD1 (6 bases). The CDR3 consists of 15 residues. Germline values: CDR1 SEHNR, CDR2 FQNEAQ (reference sequence). Trimming took off 5 bases at V and 4 bases at J, with 17 bases between the two ends. The CDR3 protein is CASSPQGPLSTEAFF. The CDR3 nucleotides read TGTGCCAGCAGCCCACAGGGACCGCTGAGCACTGAAGCTTTCTTT.

V usage is TRBV15 and J usage is TRBJ1-4; D remains ambiguous. From germline, CDR1 is LNHNV and CDR2 YYDKDF (reference sequence). The CDR3 spans 11 residues. V shed 7 bases and J shed 7 bases, with 7 bases lying between them. The CDR3 spells CATMGGEKLFF. The CDR3 region has the DNA TGTGCCACCATGGGAGGTGAAAAACTGTTTTTT.

V is TRBV7-2 and J is TRBJ2-6, with D perhaps matching TRBD2 (6 bases). This CDR3 has 16 amino acids. The germline CDR1 and CDR2 sequences are SGHTA and FQGNSA. The V gene lost 5 bases and the J gene lost 0 bases, with 11 bases spanning the gap. DNA for the CDR3: TGTGCCAGCAGCCCCCGAGCGGGCTCTGGGGCCAACGTCCTGACTTTC. This translates into CASSPRAGSGANVLTF.

This rearrangement joins TRBV19 to TRBJ2-3; TRBD2 is a possible D gene (5 bases). V dropped 3 bases and J dropped 3 bases, with 19 bases sitting between them. Germline CDR1 reads LNHDA; CDR2 reads SQIVND (reference sequence). The CDR3 is made up of 17 amino acids. The chain's CDR3 is CASSIVFLAEVTDTQYF. CDR3 bases: TGTGCCAGTAGTATCGTCTTTCTGGCGGAGGTGACAGATACGCAGTATTTT.

The chain has TRBV19 and TRBJ2-5; TRBD2 matches 9 bases. The J call may not be correct, given that the DNA end is closer to TRBJ2-7. The CDR3 has 15 residues. Germline V lookup: CDR1 LNHDA, CDR2 SQIVND (reference sequence). For the CDR3, the DNA is TGTGCCAGTAGTATAGTTGCGGGAGGGCGTCACGAGCAGTACTTC. Its protein is CASSIVAGGRHEQYF.

The genes are TRBV10-1 and TRBJ2-1; 8 bases are a match to TRBD1. V shed 0 bases and J 3 bases; nucleotides not matched to a gene: 10. CDR1 is WNHNN, CDR2 SYGVQD, per germline (reference sequence). The CDR3 contains 18 residues. CDR3 bases: TGCGCCAGCAGTGAGTCGACGTTCGGGACAGGTTTCTACAATGAGCAGTTCTTC. Amino acid sequence: CASSESTFGTGFYNEQFF.

The V gene is TRBV29-1, the J gene TRBJ1-1; the match to TRBD1 covers 9 bases. The CDR3 has 13 residues. Germline values: CDR1 SQVTM, CDR2 ANQGSEA. V lost 8 bases and J lost 4; bases outside the gene matches: 8. The chain's CDR3 is CSSRQGGGTEAFF. The CDR3 DNA sequence: TGCAGCTCCCGACAGGGGGGTGGCACTGAAGCTTTCTTT.

The J gene is TRBJ2-7, the V gene TRBV4-1, with 10 bases fitting TRBD2. V shed 0 bases, J shed 8 bases, and the junction held 10 bases outside the gene matches. Per germline, CDR1 MGHRA and CDR2 YSYEKL. The CDR3 has 16 residues. CDR3 region: CASSQEVASGGAKQYF. As DNA, the CDR3 is TGCGCCAGCAGCCAAGAAGTAGCCAGCGGGGGGGCCAAGCAGTACTTC.

The rearrangement links TRBV6-1 to TRBJ2-5; D is perhaps TRBD2 (6 bases). The last part of the DNA fits TRBJ2-7 better; the J call may be wrong. Germline CDR1 is MNHNS and CDR2 is SASEGT. This CDR3 has 15 residues. The CDR3 nucleotides read TGTGCCAGCAGTGAATGGCGGACTACCTCCTACGAGCAGTACTTC. Its protein is CASSEWRTTSYEQYF.

The CDR3 loop is CASSEGWDRGPRGAEAFF. Written as DNA, the CDR3 is TGTGCCAGCAGTGAAGGGTGGGACAGGGGGCCGAGGGGGGCTGAAGCTTTCTTT. The chain recombines TRBV6-1 with TRBJ1-1; 12 bases line up with TRBD1. The junction had 12 bases not matched to a gene; V was cut back by 1 base and J by 6 bases. Germline CDR1 MNHNS, CDR2 SASEGT. The CDR3 is 18 residues long.

This chain joins TRBV5-1 and TRBJ2-5, with 7 bases identical to TRBD2. The CDR3 loop spans 16 amino acids. Germline V CDR1 and CDR2: SGHRS, YFSETQ. V gave up 4 bases and J gave up 2 bases; unmatched junction bases: 11. The CDR3 is CASSPLVAGDQETQYF. CDR3 DNA sequence: TGCGCCAGCAGCCCTTTGGTGGCGGGGGATCAAGAGACCCAGTACTTC.

The CDR3 sequence is CASSLPGGQGFYGYTF. DNA for the CDR3: TGTGCCAGCAGCCTCCCGGGAGGGCAAGGTTTCTATGGCTACACCTTC. This chain joins TRBV28 and TRBJ1-2; D is ambiguous. Trimming left V 6 bases short and J 4 bases short, with 21 bases between. This CDR3 has 16 residues. Per the germline V gene, CDR1 is MDHEN and CDR2 is SYDVKM.

The rearrangement uses TRBV19 and TRBJ1-1; a weak D match, TRBD1 (5 bases). The V and J ends lost 5 bases and 6 bases respectively, with 19 bases between them. CDR1 and CDR2 (germline): LNHDA, SQIVND (reference sequence). The CDR3 extends over 15 amino acids. CDR3 bases: TGTGCCAGTAGTCCCCTGTCACGGGGGGTGCCTGAAGCTTTCTTT. Its protein is CASSPLSRGVPEAFF. The full variable domain, its missing parts supplied by reference TRBV19 and TRBJ1-1, is DGGITQSPKYLFRKEGQNVTLSCEQNLNHDAMYWYRQDPGQGLRLIYYSQIVNDFQKGDIAEGYSVSREKKESFPLTVTSAQKNPTAFYLCASSPLSRGVPEAFFGQGTRLTVV.

This chain connects TRBV6-5 to TRBJ1-3; no reliable D call. This CDR3 is built from 15 residues. CDR1 is MNHEY and CDR2 is SVGAGI in the germline V gene. Trimming left V 8 bases short and J 1 base short, with 15 bases between. DNA for the CDR3: TGTGCCAGCTCTAATCGTTTACAGTCTGGAAACACCATATATTTT. Protein product: CASSNRLQSGNTIYF.

The rearrangement joins TRBV10-1 to TRBJ1-5, with D unresolved. CDR3 length equals 13 residues. V was trimmed by 5 bases and J by 0 bases, leaving 5 bases between them. CDR1 is WNHNN and CDR2 is SYGVQD in the germline V gene (reference sequence). CDR3: CASSQNSNQPQHF. Here the CDR3 DNA reads TGCGCCAGCAGTCAGAATAGCAATCAGCCCCAGCATTTT.

The chain joins TRBV5-6 to TRBJ2-3; D possibly corresponds to TRBD2 (5 bases). The CDR3 is made up of 15 amino acids. The V end was cut by 1 base, the J end by 1 base, with 10 bases between. CDR1 and CDR2 from the germline V gene are SGHDT and YYEEEE. CDR3 in DNA: TGTGCCAGCAGCTTGAGGTTAGCGCGCACAGATACGCAGTATTTT. Encoded protein: CASSLRLARTDTQYF.

The genes are TRBV18 and TRBJ1-5, with a tentative D call TRBD1 (6 bases). The CDR3 sequence is 13 residues long. The V gene's germline CDR1 is KGHSH and CDR2 LQKENI. The germline V and J ends were trimmed by 4 bases and 5 bases, with 9 bases remaining between them. In DNA form, the CDR3 reads TGTGCCAGCTCACAACAGGGTTATCAGCCCCAGCATTTT. Protein product: CASSQQGYQPQHF.

The chain combines TRBV28 with TRBJ2-1, with D perhaps TRBD2 (7 bases). CDR1 MDHEN and CDR2 SYDVKM come from the germline V gene. The germline V and J ends were trimmed by 1 base and 7 bases, with 14 bases remaining between them. The CDR3 loop spans 15 amino acids. CDR3 nucleotide sequence: TGTGCCAGCAGTTTATTGGGGGGGCGCAAAAATGAGCAGTTCTTC. The encoded protein is CASSLLGGRKNEQFF. The whole variable domain, remainder taken from reference TRBV28 and TRBJ2-1, is DVKVTQSSRYLVKRTGEKVFLECVQDMDHENMFWYRQDPGLGLRLIYFSYDVKMKEKGDIPEGYSVSREKKERFSLILESASTNQTSMYLCASSLLGGRKNEQFFGPGTRLTVL.

The chain joins TRBV27 to TRBJ1-1; D gene ambiguous. The germline gives CDR1 MNHEY, CDR2 SMNVEV (reference sequence). This CDR3 contains 15 residues. Trimming removed 1 base from V and 1 base from J, with 10 bases in between. The CDR3 DNA sequence: TGTGCCAGCAGTTTATGGGCAGGATCGAACACTGAAGCTTTCTTT. Encoded protein: CASSLWAGSNTEAFF.

The chain combines TRBV28 with TRBJ2-1; the D gene is possibly TRBD2 (5 bases). The CDR3 spans 15 residues. CDR1 is MDHEN, CDR2 SYDVKM, per germline. V lost 4 bases and J 4 bases, leaving 14 bases between the germline ends. The CDR3 coding sequence is TGTGCCAGCAGTTCCTTACGGGAAGCTTACAATGAGCAGTTCTTC. It yields the protein CASSSLREAYNEQFF.

The chain uses TRBV6-1 and TRBJ1-3, with unresolved D. The CDR3 length is 14 residues. Deletions cut 2 bases from V and 3 bases from J, with 8 bases between. Germline V gives CDR1 MNHNS, CDR2 SASEGT. DNA of the CDR3: TGTGCCAGCAGTGAATTCCACTTTGGAAACACCATATATTTT. Its protein is CASSEFHFGNTIYF.

This sequence joins TRBV6-5 and TRBJ2-3; TRBD1 agrees at 7 bases. Trimming took 2 bases from V and 5 from J; bases not matched to a gene: 7. Germline V gives CDR1 MNHEY, CDR2 SVGAGI. There are 15 residues in the CDR3. CDR3 in amino acids: CASSYHRQGVDTQYF. CDR3 nucleotides: TGTGCCAGCAGTTACCATAGACAGGGCGTAGATACGCAGTATTTT.

The chain uses TRBV11-2 and TRBJ1-1; no reliable D call. The V end lost 1 base, the J end lost 5 bases, and 23 bases lay between the germline ends. Germline V lookup: CDR1 SGHAT, CDR2 FQNNGV. CDR3 length equals 18 residues. For the CDR3, the DNA is TGTGCCAGCAGCTTAGGAGGCCTCAGACCTTTGAATCGGACTGAAGCTTTCTTT. Protein product: CASSLGGLRPLNRTEAFF. The complete variable domain, with remaining parts taken from reference TRBV11-2 and TRBJ1-1, reads EAGVAQSPRYKIIEKRQSVAFWCNPISGHATLYWYQQILGQGPKLLIQFQNNGVVDDSQLPKDRFSAERLKGVDSTLKIQPAKLEDSAVYLCASSLGGLRPLNRTEAFFGQGTRLTVV.

The rearrangement joins TRBV27 to TRBJ1-2; D is uncertain. The CDR3 runs 12 residues. Trimming pared 2 bases from V and 7 bases from J, leaving 8 bases between. Germline CDR1 reads MNHEY; CDR2 reads SMNVEV (reference sequence). The CDR3 nucleotides are TGTGCCAGCAGTTTACGAGGGTCTGGCTACACCTTC. This encodes CASSLRGSGYTF.

Comment on this clone: One junction end does not reproduce the germline sequence, and a read error may be involved. The rearrangement joins TRBV19 to TRBJ1-4; 7 bases map to TRBD1. The CDR3 is 14 amino acids. Germline V gene data show CDR1 as LNHDA and CDR2 as SQIVND (reference sequence). The CDR3 reads CATRTGPGAGKLLF. CDR3 in DNA: TGTGCCACCCGGACAGGCCCGGGCGCTGGAAAACTGCTTTTT.

This chain links TRBV19 with TRBJ1-2; 7 positions match TRBD1. V was clipped by 6 bases and J by 4 bases; unmatched bases: 2. This CDR3 spans 12 amino acids. CDR1 is LNHDA, CDR2 SQIVND, per germline (reference sequence). CDR3 loop: CASRGQSYGYTF. CDR3 sequence (DNA): TGTGCCAGTAGGGGACAGAGCTATGGCTACACCTTC.

The V call is TRBV14, the J call TRBJ1-5, with TRBD1 matching over 8 bases. The CDR3 loop spans 14 amino acids. Trimming cost V 4 bases and J 6 bases; bases outside gene matches: 5. Germline V gene data show CDR1 as SGHDN and CDR2 as FVKESK. CDR3 residues: CASSLSGGGQPQHF. The CDR3 DNA reads as TGTGCCAGCAGCCTGTCAGGGGGCGGTCAGCCCCAGCATTTT.

The chain uses TRBV7-9 and TRBJ1-1; D call uncertain. CDR1 and CDR2 from the germline V gene are SEHNR and FQNEAQ (reference sequence). The CDR3 runs to 14 residues. The V end lost 2 bases, the J end lost 2 bases, and 9 bases lay between the germline ends. This CDR3 reads CASSLMGSNTEAFF. The CDR3 DNA reads TGTGCCAGCAGCTTAATGGGCAGTAACACTGAAGCTTTCTTT.